A selection of T cell receptor beta chains follows, all from one sample in a study of cytomegalovirus exposure and HLA in healthy donors. Clones were sequenced by immunoSEQ multiplex PCR, and TCRdb holds only the in-frame ones, with some missing. This sample has about 170,000 clones, with 60% to 85% found just once. The sample comprised PBMCs. These TCRs come from a female donor in good health and CMV-seronegative. Both conserved end residues are trimmed from each CDR3. D genes are given only for firm matches.

D: TRBD1; V: TRBV5-6; CDR3: ASSKGQLNTEAF
D: .; V: TRBV28; CDR3: ASALVSGEAF
D: .; V: TRBV7-6; CDR3: ASSLGGAQETQY
D: .; V: TRBV29-1; CDR3: SVEAGQLWETQY
D: TRBD1; V: TRBV5-4; CDR3: ASSAGQGNSYEQY
D: TRBD1; V: TRBV6-4; CDR3: ASSVDRDNEQF
D: TRBD2; V: TRBV10-1; CDR3: ASSGFPRTSGSVYEQY
D: .; V: TRBV28; CDR3: ASSLWLGNTEAF
D: .; V: TRBV19; CDR3: ASSGSLFGSGGYT
D: .; V: TRBV2; CDR3: ASSENGVWTQY
D: TRBD2; V: TRBV10-3; CDR3: AISVGVAGDEQF
D: TRBD1; V: TRBV18; CDR3: ASSPPGQANTEAF
D: TRBD1; V: TRBV7-3; CDR3: ASSPTGGVNYGYT
D: .; V: TRBV6-6; CDR3: ASSYPPGKETQY
D: .; V: TRBV7-3; CDR3: ASSLTLNEQF
D: .; V: TRBV6-5; CDR3: ASSYSTGGANVLT
D: .; V: TRBV30; CDR3: AWIPRTSYNEQF
D: .; V: TRBV30; CDR3: AWNVKGHLNTEAF
D: TRBD1; V: TRBV27; CDR3: ASSSRQGASSPLH
D: .; V: TRBV5-4; CDR3: ASSLRGADGNEQF
D: .; V: TRBV6-1; CDR3: ASSEMAGVFSYEQY
D: .; V: TRBV28; CDR3: ASTVGNTIY
D: TRBD2; V: TRBV9; CDR3: ASSTRLAGQETQY
D: TRBD1; V: TRBV19; CDR3: ATKYRTGNGELF
D: TRBD2; V: TRBV5-1; CDR3: ASSSDPIAGGGPETQY
D: .; V: TRBV10-1; CDR3: ASRGDFHYEQY
D: TRBD2; V: TRBV27; CDR3: ASSVLAGAGNEQF
D: TRBD2; V: TRBV27; CDR3: ASSWAGEGEQY
D: TRBD1; V: TRBV28; CDR3: ASSLTGNEKLF
D: TRBD1; V: TRBV5-1; CDR3: ASSLEGQGVPNTEAF
D: TRBD1; V: TRBV11-2; CDR3: ASSLGTVGGYT
D: TRBD2; V: TRBV5-1; CDR3: ASSSLAGASSYEQY
D: .; V: TRBV11-2; CDR3: ASSSLGQGYNEQY
D: .; V: TRBV5-4; CDR3: ASSLGSSAGGNTIY
D: TRBD1; V: TRBV11-2; CDR3: ASSLGPGTGENRGYT
D: .; V: TRBV5-8; CDR3: ASSLRGSGNTIY
D: TRBD1; V: TRBV2; CDR3: ASSSGGGGTEAF
D: TRBD1; V: TRBV28; CDR3: ASSLPGQGTNSPLH
D: TRBD1; V: TRBV7-9; CDR3: ASSLTLQGGNYGYT
D: TRBD2; V: TRBV27; CDR3: ASSPREAVLTDTQY
D: TRBD2; V: TRBV27; CDR3: ASGGGVSTDTQY